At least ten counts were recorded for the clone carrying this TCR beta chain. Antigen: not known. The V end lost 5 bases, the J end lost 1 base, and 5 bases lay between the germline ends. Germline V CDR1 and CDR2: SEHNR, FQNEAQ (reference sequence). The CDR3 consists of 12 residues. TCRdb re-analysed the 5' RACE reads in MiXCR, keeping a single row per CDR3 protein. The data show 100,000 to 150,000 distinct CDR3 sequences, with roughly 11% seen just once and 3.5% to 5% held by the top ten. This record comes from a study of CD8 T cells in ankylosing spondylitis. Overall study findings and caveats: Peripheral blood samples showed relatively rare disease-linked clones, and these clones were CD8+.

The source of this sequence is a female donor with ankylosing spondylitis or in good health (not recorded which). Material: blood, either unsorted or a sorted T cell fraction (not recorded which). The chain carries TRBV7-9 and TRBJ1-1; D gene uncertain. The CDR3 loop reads CASSVGNTEAFF. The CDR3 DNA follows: TGTGCCAGCAGCGTAGGGAACACTGAAGCTTTCTTT.